This TCR beta chain originates from a study of immune evolution from preneoplasia to lung adenocarcinoma. Study overall: HLA loss of heterozygosity: approximately 7.5% AIS, roughly 15% MIA, about 35% ADC, none AAH.

The protocol was immunoSEQ multiplex PCR, while the TCRdb copy is restricted to in-frame clones and leaves out a portion. This sample yields 7,500 to 10,000 clones, of which about three quarters are seen a single time; almost 5% belongs to the top ten. This TCR was sampled from a person aged 65 to 85 with lung adenocarcinoma. Some clones in this sample may be carry-over from other donors' samples. Sequenced sample: FFPE minimally invasive lung adenocarcinoma tissue.

The CDR3 is CASSPQTSGTYNEQFF. DNA for the CDR3: TGTGCCAGCTCACCACAAACTAGCGGAACCTACAATGAGCAGTTCTTC. This rearrangement joins TRBV18 to TRBJ2-1, with 8 bases matching TRBD2. The CDR3 loop spans 16 amino acids. Germline CDR1 KGHSH, CDR2 LQKENI. V gave up 1 base and J gave up 2 bases; unmatched junction bases: 4.